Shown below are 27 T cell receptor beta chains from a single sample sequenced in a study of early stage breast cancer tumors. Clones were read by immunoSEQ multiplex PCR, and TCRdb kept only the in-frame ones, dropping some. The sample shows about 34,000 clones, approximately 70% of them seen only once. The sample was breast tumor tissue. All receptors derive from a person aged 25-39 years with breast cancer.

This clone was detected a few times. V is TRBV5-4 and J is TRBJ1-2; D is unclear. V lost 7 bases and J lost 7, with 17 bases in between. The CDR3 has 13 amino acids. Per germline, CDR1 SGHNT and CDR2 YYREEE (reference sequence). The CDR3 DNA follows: TGTGCCAGCCCCTCTGGTGCCAGTGGTGGCTACACCTTC. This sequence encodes CASPSGASGGYTF. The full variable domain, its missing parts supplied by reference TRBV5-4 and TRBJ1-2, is ETGVTQSPTHLIKTRGQQVTLRCSSQSGHNTVSWYQQALGQGPQFIFQYYREEENGRGNFPPRFSGLQFPNYSSELNVNALELDDSALYLCASPSGASGGYTFGSGTRLTVV.

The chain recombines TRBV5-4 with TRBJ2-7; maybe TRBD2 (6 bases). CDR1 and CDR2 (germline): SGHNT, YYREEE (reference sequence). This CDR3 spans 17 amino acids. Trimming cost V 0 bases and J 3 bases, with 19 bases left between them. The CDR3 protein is CASSLAMGGEVLYEQYF. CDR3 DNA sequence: TGTGCCAGCAGCTTGGCCATGGGGGGAGAGGTCCTCTACGAGCAGTACTTC.

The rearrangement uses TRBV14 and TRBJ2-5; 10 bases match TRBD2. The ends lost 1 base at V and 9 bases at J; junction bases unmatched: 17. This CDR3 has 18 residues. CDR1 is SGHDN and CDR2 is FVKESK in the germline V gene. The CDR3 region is CASSQAPTGLAIPRAQYF. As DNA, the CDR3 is TGTGCCAGCAGCCAAGCACCCACGGGACTAGCGATCCCCCGAGCCCAGTACTTC.

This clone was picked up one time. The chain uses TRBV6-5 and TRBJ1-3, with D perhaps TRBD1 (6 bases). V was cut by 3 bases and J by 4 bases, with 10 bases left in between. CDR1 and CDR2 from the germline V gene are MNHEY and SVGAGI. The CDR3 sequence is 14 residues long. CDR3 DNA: TGTGCCAGCAGTTATACAGGGAGGGGAAACACCATATATTTT. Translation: CASSYTGRGNTIYF.

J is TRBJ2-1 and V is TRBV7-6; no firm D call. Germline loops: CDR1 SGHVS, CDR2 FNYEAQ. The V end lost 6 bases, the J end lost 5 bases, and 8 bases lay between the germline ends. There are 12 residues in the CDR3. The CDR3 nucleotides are TGTGCCAGCAGTCCCTTTGACAATGAGCAGTTCTTC. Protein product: CASSPFDNEQFF.

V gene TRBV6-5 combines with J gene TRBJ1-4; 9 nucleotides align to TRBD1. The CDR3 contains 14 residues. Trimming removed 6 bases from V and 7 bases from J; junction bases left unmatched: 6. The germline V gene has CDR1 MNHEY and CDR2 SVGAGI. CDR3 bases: TGTGCCAGCAGAATAGACAGGGGGGTTGAAAAACTGTTTTTT. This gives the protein CASRIDRGVEKLFF.

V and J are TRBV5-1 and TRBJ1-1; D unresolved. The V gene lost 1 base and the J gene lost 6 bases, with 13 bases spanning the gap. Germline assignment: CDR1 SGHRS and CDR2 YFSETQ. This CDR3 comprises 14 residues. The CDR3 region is CASSLPQEAAEAFF. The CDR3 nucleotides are TGCGCCAGCAGCTTGCCCCAGGAAGCAGCTGAAGCTTTCTTT.

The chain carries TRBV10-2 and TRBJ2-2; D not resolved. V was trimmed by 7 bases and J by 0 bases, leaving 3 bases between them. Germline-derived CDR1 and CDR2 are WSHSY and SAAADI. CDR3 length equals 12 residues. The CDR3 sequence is CASMPNTGELFF. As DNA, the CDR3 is TGCGCCAGCATGCCGAACACCGGGGAGCTGTTTTTT.

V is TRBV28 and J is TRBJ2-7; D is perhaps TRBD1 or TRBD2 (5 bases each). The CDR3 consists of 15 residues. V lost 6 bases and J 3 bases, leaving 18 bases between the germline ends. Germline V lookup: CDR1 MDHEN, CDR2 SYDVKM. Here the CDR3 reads CASSRTDSGFYEQYF. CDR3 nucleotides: TGTGCCAGCAGCAGGACTGACTCAGGGTTCTACGAGCAGTACTTC.

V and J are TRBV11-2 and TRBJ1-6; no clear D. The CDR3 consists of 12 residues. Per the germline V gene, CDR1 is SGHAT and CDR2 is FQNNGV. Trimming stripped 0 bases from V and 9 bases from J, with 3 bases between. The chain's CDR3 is CASSLDASPLHF. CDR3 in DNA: TGTGCCAGCAGCTTAGATGCTTCACCCCTCCACTTT.

Here the CDR3 DNA reads TGCAGCTTGGACGGCAAAGAGACCCAGTACTTC. Protein sequence: CSLDGKETQYF. This rearrangement joins TRBV20-1 to TRBJ2-5; D remains unclear. The germline V gene has CDR1 DFQATT and CDR2 SNEGSKA (reference sequence). CDR3 size: 11 residues.

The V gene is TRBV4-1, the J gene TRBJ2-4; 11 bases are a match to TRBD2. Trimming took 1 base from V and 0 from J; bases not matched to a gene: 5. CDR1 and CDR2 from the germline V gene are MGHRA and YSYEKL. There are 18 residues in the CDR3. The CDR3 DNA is TGCGCCAGCAGCCAAGTTGTACTAGCGGGAGTAGCCAAAAACATTCAGTACTTC. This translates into CASSQVVLAGVAKNIQYF.

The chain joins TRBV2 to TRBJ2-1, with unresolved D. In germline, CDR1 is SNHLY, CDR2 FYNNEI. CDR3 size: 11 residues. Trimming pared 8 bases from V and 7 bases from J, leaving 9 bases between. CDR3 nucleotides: TGTGCCAGCCAGTCTGCAAATGAGCAGTTCTTC. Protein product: CASQSANEQFF.

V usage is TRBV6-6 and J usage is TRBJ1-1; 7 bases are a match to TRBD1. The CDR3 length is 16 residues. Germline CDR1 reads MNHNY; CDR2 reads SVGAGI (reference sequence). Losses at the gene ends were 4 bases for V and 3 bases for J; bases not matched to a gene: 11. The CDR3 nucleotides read TGTGCCAGCAGTTCCCAACAGGGGCGGGGGGACACTGAAGCTTTCTTT. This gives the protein CASSSQQGRGDTEAFF.

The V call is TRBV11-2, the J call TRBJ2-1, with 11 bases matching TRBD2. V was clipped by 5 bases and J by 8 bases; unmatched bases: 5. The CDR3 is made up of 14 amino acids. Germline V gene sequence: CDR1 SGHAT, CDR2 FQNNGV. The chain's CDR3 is CASSVSGRVYEQFF. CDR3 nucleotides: TGTGCCAGCAGCGTTAGCGGGAGGGTCTATGAGCAGTTCTTC. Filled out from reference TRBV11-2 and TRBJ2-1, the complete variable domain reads EAGVAQSPRYKIIEKRQSVAFWCNPISGHATLYWYQQILGQGPKLLIQFQNNGVVDDSQLPKDRFSAERLKGVDSTLKIQPAKLEDSAVYLCASSVSGRVYEQFFGPGTRLTVL.

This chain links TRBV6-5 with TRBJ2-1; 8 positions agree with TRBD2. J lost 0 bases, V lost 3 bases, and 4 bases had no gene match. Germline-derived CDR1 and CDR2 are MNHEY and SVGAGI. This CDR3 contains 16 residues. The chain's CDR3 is CASSYFSGSSYNEQFF. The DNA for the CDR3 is TGTGCCAGCAGTTATTTCAGCGGGAGCTCCTACAATGAGCAGTTCTTC.

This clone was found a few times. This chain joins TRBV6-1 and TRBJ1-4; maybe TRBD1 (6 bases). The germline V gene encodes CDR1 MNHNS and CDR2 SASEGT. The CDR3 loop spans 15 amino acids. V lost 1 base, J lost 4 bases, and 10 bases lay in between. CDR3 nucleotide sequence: TGTGCCAGCAGTGAAGGGGGGCTTGTTAATGAAAAACTGTTTTTT. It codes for CASSEGGLVNEKLFF.

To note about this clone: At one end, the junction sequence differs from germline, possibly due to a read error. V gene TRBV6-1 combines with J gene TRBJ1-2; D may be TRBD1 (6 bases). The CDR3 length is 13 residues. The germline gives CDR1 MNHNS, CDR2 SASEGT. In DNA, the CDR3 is TGTGCCAGCAGGGAAGGACAGATCTATGGCTACACCTTC. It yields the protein CASREGQIYGYTF.

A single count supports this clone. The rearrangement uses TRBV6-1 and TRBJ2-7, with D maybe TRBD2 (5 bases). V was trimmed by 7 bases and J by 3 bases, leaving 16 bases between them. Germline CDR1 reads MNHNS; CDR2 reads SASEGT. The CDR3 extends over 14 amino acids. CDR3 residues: CASNPWTGNYEQYF. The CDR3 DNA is TGTGCCAGCAACCCCTGGACTGGAAACTACGAGCAGTACTTC.

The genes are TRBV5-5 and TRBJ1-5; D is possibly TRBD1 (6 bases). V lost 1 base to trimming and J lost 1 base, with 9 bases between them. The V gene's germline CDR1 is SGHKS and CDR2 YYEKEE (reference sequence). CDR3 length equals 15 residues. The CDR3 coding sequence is TGTGCCAGCAGCTTGAAGGGGGGAAGCAATCAGCCCCAGCATTTT. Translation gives CASSLKGGSNQPQHF.

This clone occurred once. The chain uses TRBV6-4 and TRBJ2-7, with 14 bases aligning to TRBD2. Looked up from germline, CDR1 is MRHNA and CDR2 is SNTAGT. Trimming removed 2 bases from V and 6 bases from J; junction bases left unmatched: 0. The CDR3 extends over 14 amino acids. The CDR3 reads CASSDGLAGGEQYF. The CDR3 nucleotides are TGTGCCAGCAGTGACGGACTAGCGGGAGGCGAGCAGTACTTC.

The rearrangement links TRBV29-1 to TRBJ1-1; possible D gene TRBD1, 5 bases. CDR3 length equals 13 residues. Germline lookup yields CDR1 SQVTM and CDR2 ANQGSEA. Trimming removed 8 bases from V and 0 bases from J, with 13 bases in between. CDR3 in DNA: TGCAGCTCATGGGACCGAGTGAACACTGAAGCTTTCTTT. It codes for CSSWDRVNTEAFF.

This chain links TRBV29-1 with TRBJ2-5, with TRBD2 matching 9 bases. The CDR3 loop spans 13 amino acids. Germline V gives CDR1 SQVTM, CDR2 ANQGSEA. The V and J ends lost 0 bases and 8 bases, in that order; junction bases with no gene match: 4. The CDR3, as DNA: TGCAGCGTTGAAGAACTAGCGGGTATAACCCAGTACTTC. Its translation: CSVEELAGITQYF.

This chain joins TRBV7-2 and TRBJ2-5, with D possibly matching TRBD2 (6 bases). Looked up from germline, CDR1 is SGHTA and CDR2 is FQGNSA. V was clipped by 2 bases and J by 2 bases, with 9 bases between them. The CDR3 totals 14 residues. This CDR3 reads CASSLLRGQETQYF. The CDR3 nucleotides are TGTGCCAGCAGCTTACTCCGGGGGCAAGAGACCCAGTACTTC. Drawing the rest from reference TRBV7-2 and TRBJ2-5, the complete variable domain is GAGVSQSPSNKVTEKGKDVELRCDPISGHTALYWYRQSLGQGLEFLIYFQGNSAPDKSGLPSDRFSAERTGGSVSTLTIQRTQQEDSAVYLCASSLLRGQETQYFGPGTRLLVL.

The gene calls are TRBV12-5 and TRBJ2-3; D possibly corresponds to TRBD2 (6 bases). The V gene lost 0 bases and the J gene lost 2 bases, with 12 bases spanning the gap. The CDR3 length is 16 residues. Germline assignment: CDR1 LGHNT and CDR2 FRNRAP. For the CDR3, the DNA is TGTGCTAGTGGTTTGGTAGACGGGAGTTCCACAGATACGCAGTATTTT. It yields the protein CASGLVDGSSTDTQYF.

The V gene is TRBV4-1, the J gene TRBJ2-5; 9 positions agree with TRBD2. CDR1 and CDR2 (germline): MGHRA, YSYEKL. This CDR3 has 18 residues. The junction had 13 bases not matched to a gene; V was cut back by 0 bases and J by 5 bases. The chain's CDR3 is CASSQEPRSRGRVETQYF. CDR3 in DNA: TGCGCCAGCAGCCAAGAACCCCGGTCGCGCGGGAGGGTGGAGACCCAGTACTTC.

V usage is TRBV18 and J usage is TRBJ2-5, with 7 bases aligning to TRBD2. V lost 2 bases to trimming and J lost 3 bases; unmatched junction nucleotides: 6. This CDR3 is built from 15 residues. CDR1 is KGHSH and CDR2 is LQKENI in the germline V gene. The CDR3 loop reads CASSPFGLVEETQYF. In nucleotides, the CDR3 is TGTGCCAGCTCACCATTTGGACTAGTCGAAGAGACCCAGTACTTC.